These 3 T cell receptor beta chains came from one sample sequenced in a study of patients with pleural tuberculosis (dated by TCRdb to 2013 to 2014). Data came from an Illumina Genome Analyzer IIx. The raw public reads went through TCRdb reprocessing: fastp at Q25, MiXCR clone calling, in-frame beta chains kept. CDR3 protein duplicates are merged, each entry listing the most common genes and DNA. The sample contains about 29,000 distinct CDR3 sequences, more than 15% of them found a single time. Jointly, the top ten make up about 3.7% of the sample. Source material: peripheral blood. The receptors stem from a human donor with pleural tuberculosis.

This clonotype showed up many times. The chain employs TRBV7-2 and TRBJ2-7; D ambiguous. The V gene's germline CDR1 is SGHTA and CDR2 FQGNSA. Trimming shortened V by 3 bases and J by 6 bases, and 6 bases separated the two germline ends. The CDR3 length is 11 residues. The chain's CDR3 is CASSFIGEQYF. The CDR3 DNA is TGTGCCAGCAGCTTTATAGGCGAGCAGTACTTC.

This clonotype was observed many times. This rearrangement joins TRBV28 to TRBJ2-6, with D hard to call. Per the germline V gene, CDR1 is MDHEN and CDR2 is SYDVKM. Trimming removed 4 bases from V and 2 bases from J, with 3 bases in between. The CDR3 contains 13 residues. The CDR3 sequence: CASSYPGANVLTF. The DNA of the CDR3 is TGTGCCAGCAGTTATCCTGGGGCCAACGTCCTGACTTTC.

This clonotype has ten or more counts. The chain carries TRBV19 and TRBJ2-7; D ambiguous. CDR1 is LNHDA, CDR2 SQIVND, per germline (reference sequence). The CDR3 contains 14 residues. V lost 5 bases and J 0 bases, leaving 11 bases between the germline ends. CDR3 bases: TGTGCCAGTAGTCCACGGAACCCCTCCTACGAGCAGTACTTC. This codes for CASSPRNPSYEQYF.